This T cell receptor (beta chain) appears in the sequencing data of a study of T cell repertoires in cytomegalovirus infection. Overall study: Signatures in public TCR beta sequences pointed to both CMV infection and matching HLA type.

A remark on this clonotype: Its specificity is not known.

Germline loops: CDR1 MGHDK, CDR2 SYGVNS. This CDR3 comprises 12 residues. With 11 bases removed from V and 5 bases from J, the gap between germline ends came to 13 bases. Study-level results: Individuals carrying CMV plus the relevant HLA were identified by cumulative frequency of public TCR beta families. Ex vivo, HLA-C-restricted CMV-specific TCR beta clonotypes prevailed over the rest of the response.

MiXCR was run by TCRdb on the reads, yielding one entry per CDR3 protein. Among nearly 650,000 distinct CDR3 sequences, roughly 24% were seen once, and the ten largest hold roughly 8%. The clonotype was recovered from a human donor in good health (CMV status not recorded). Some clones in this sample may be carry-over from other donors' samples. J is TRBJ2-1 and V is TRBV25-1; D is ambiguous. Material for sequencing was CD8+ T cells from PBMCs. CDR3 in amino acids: CACLASHNEQFF. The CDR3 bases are TGTGCCTGTCTCGCCAGCCACAATGAGCAGTTCTTC.